Described below is a single T cell receptor beta chain sequence and its context. Its target is not known. TCRdb analysed the 5' RACE reads with MiXCR anew, one entry per CDR3 protein. Of about 340,000 distinct CDR3 sequences listed, 13% were seen once; the top ten hold over 20%. The sample is drawn from a study of T-cell memory formation after mild COVID-19. Overall study findings and caveats: CD4/CD8 balance held among clones contracting day 15 to 85, and later expanders leaned CD4+.

This CDR3 is built from 14 residues. Trimming pared 5 bases from V and 7 bases from J, leaving 14 bases between. The sequencing input was PBMCs or a T cell subset sorted from them (not recorded which). This chain uses TRBV12-3 or TRBV12-4 with TRBJ2-2; D is perhaps TRBD2 (5 bases). The receptor comes from a young man who had mild COVID-19 (a few samples of this study predate the infection). Cell type and time point are not known. CDR3 in DNA: TGTGCCAGCAGTAACCCCTCGGGGAGCGGGGAGCTGTTTTTT. Translated, it gives CASSNPSGSGELFF.